This T cell receptor beta chain originates from a study of OX40 agonist ivuxolimab in advanced cancers. The overall study: Patients received the agonistic anti-OX40 (CD134) antibody ivuxolimab. General study results and limits: Doses of 0.1 to 3.0 mg/kg were accompanied by clonal expansion of CD4+ and CD8+ blood T cells by week 6.

Worth noting for this clone: No antigen is known for it.

Assay used: immunoSEQ multiplex PCR; TCRdb lists only in-frame clones, some missing. Seen here are about 89,000 clones, about 88% observed once, and the top ten hold around 0.29%. V trimming: 1 base; J trimming: 9 bases; junction bases outside the gene matches: 9. Germline CDR1 reads SGHTA; CDR2 reads FQGNSA. CDR3 size: 16 residues. Any history of autoimmune disease or systemic immunosuppression disqualified patients. Sampled blood was obtained at baseline, cycle 4 day 1, and cycle 7 day 1. The sample consisted of CD4+ or CD8+ T cells sorted from blood, taken in a trial of the OX40 agonist ivuxolimab. The genes are TRBV7-2 and TRBJ2-1; TRBD2 matches at 10 bases. The receptor comes from an adult with an advanced solid tumor such as melanoma, head and neck, liver or kidney cancer. In DNA, the CDR3 is TGTGCCAGCAGCTTAGGGCAAGCGGGGGGGCGGAGTGAGCAGTTCTTC. Amino acid sequence: CASSLGQAGGRSEQFF.